The 30 T cell receptor beta chains listed next were all sequenced from one sample in a study of shared clonotypes between healthy human individuals. The repertoire was sequenced with immunoSEQ multiplex PCR; TCRdb's copy has only in-frame clones and lacks some. The data show around 2,100,000 clones, about 95% seen once. CD45RO-negative CD8 cells positively selected for CCR7 made up the naive population, which excluded terminally differentiated effector memory CD45RA+ cells. Material: naive CD8+ T cells sorted from blood. The receptors derive from a young man in good health.

The chain joins TRBV7-9 to TRBJ2-3; D unclear. The CDR3 is made up of 14 amino acids. Trimming took 3 bases from V and 0 from J, leaving 7 bases between them. CDR1 is SEHNR, CDR2 FQNEAQ, per germline (reference sequence). The CDR3 loop reads CASSFYFSTDTQYF. The CDR3 nucleotides read TGTGCCAGCAGCTTTTACTTTAGCACAGATACGCAGTATTTT.

This clone was counted a few times. The chain joins TRBV6-4 to TRBJ1-6; tentatively, D is TRBD1 (6 bases). Germline V gene data show CDR1 as MRHNA and CDR2 as SNTAGT. V lost 0 bases, J lost 10 bases, and 10 bases lay in between. This CDR3 region has 14 residues. The CDR3 coding sequence is TGTGCCAGCAGTGACTCCGGCAGGGGATCACCCCTCCACTTT. It encodes CASSDSGRGSPLHF.

This clone showed up just a few times. This rearrangement joins TRBV9 to TRBJ1-5; the D gene is possibly TRBD1 (6 bases). Germline assignment: CDR1 SGDLS and CDR2 YYNGEE. Trimming left V 2 bases short and J 3 bases short, with 12 bases between. CDR3 size: 15 residues. The CDR3: CASSVSGGNNQPQHF. CDR3 DNA sequence: TGTGCCAGCAGCGTTTCGGGGGGCAACAATCAGCCCCAGCATTTT. The variable domain in full, with the rest retrieved from reference TRBV9 and TRBJ1-5, is DSGVTQTPKHLITATGQRVTLRCSPRSGDLSVYWYQQSLDQGLQFLIQYYNGEERAKGNILERFSAQQFPDLHSELNLSSLELGDSALYFCASSVSGGNNQPQHFGDGTRLSIL.

This clone was observed once. The V and J genes are TRBV6-5 and TRBJ1-6; unclear D gene. Germline CDR1 and CDR2: MNHEY and SVGAGI. The ends were cut back, 6 bases at V and 13 bases at J, with 16 bases in the middle. The CDR3 is made up of 13 amino acids. CDR3 DNA sequence: TGTGCCAGCAGACCTGACGGAGCCGTCCCCCTCCACTTT. It translates to CASRPDGAVPLHF.

In regard to this clone: Without the conserved terminal phenylalanine or tryptophan, this CDR3 likely stems from a read error. The DNA is left out, because the CDR3 cannot be placed on it with certainty; the CDR3 is given as TCRdb lists it. The chain recombines TRBV6-6 with TRBJ1-1. From its first to its last residue, the CDR3 has 9 amino acids. Germline loops: CDR1 MNHNY, CDR2 SVGAGI (reference sequence). The CDR3 loop is CASDLAREG.

The chain is built from TRBV13 and TRBJ2-2, with D unresolved. The CDR3 length is 15 residues. V gave up 2 bases and J gave up 1 base, with 8 bases separating them. Germline CDR1 PRHDT, CDR2 FYEKMQ (reference sequence). The CDR3 reads CASSLIVGNTGELFF. CDR3 in DNA: TGTGCCAGCAGCTTAATAGTAGGGAACACCGGGGAGCTGTTTTTT. Filled out from reference TRBV13 and TRBJ2-2, the complete variable domain reads AAGVIQSPRHLIKEKRETATLKCYPIPRHDTVYWYQQGPGQDPQFLISFYEKMQSDKGSIPDRFSAQQFSDYHSELNMSSLELGDSALYFCASSLIVGNTGELFFGEGSRLTVL.

This chain uses TRBV10-3 with TRBJ2-7, with 7 bases that match TRBD1. The V gene end was trimmed by 2 bases and the J gene end by 5 bases; junction bases not matched to a gene: 9. The CDR3 covers 15 residues. Germline loops: CDR1 ENHRY, CDR2 SYGVKD. The CDR3 is CAISEPGQLGDEQYF. The CDR3 DNA sequence: TGTGCCATCAGTGAGCCGGGACAGCTCGGGGACGAGCAGTACTTC.

This clone was detected once. The chain couples TRBV19 to TRBJ1-4; D is uncertain. The germline V gene encodes CDR1 LNHDA and CDR2 SQIVND (reference sequence). V lost 4 bases, J lost 1 base, and 13 bases lay in between. This CDR3 region has 16 residues. The CDR3 DNA sequence: TGTGCCAGTAGTAGGGAGGGTCCGGGAACTAATGAAAAACTGTTTTTT. Encoded protein: CASSREGPGTNEKLFF.

This chain connects TRBV27 to TRBJ1-4, with D possibly TRBD1 on 5 matching bases. CDR1 and CDR2 from the germline V gene are MNHEY and SMNVEV (reference sequence). The CDR3 loop spans 18 amino acids. The V end lost 6 bases, the J end lost 0 bases, and 20 bases lay between the germline ends. This CDR3 reads CASSPFAGTDATNEKLFF. The CDR3 DNA reads as TGTGCCAGCAGCCCTTTTGCCGGGACGGATGCAACTAATGAAAAACTGTTTTTT. Combining the CDR3 with reference TRBV27 and TRBJ1-4 gives the whole variable domain EAQVTQNPRYLITVTGKKLTVTCSQNMNHEYMSWYRQDPGLGLRQIYYSMNVEVTDKGDVPEGYKVSRKEKRNFPLILESPSPNQTSLYFCASSPFAGTDATNEKLFFGSGTQLSVL.

This clone has a handful of counts. Other nucleotide sequences from this sample produce the same CDR3. The chain couples TRBV4-1 to TRBJ2-5; D unclear. V lost 0 bases, J lost 4 bases, and 3 bases lay in between. Germline-derived CDR1 and CDR2 are MGHRA and YSYEKL. The length of the CDR3 is 12 residues. The CDR3 spells CASSQDRETQYF. CDR3 nucleotides: TGCGCCAGCAGCCAAGATCGAGAGACCCAGTACTTC.

The rearrangement uses TRBV9 and TRBJ2-5; 8 bases match TRBD1. V dropped 3 bases and J dropped 7; count of bases not matched to a gene: 11. Germline V gene data show CDR1 as SGDLS and CDR2 as YYNGEE. The length of the CDR3 is 15 residues. CDR3 amino acids: CASSDSGTGLSTQYF. In nucleotides, the CDR3 is TGTGCCAGCAGCGACTCCGGGACAGGCCTATCGACCCAGTACTTC.

CDR3 loop: CASSQDSTSFYNSPLHF. The DNA for the CDR3 is TGCGCCAGCAGCCAAGATTCTACCAGCTTTTATAATTCACCCCTCCACTTT. The rearrangement joins TRBV4-1 to TRBJ1-6; D is unresolved. This CDR3 is 17 amino acids long. CDR1 MGHRA and CDR2 YSYEKL come from the germline V gene. Trimming shortened V by 0 bases and J by 4 bases, and 13 bases separated the two germline ends.

This clone was seen only a few times. The V call is TRBV29-1, the J call TRBJ1-1; D unresolved. The CDR3 is made up of 11 amino acids. Trimming took 2 bases from V and 7 from J, leaving 8 bases between them. Germline CDR1 reads SQVTM; CDR2 reads ANQGSEA. In DNA, the CDR3 is TGCAGCGTTGAAACGGGTGGTGAAGCTTTCTTT. Translated: CSVETGGEAFF. The complete variable domain, with remaining parts taken from reference TRBV29-1 and TRBJ1-1, reads SAVISQKPSRDICQRGTSLTIQCQVDSQVTMMFWYRQQPGQSLTLIATANQGSEATYESGFVIDKFPISRPNLTFSTLTVSNMSPEDSSIYLCSVETGGEAFFGQGTRLTVV.

V usage is TRBV13 and J usage is TRBJ2-5, with D perhaps matching TRBD1 (6 bases). Germline V gene data show CDR1 as PRHDT and CDR2 as FYEKMQ (reference sequence). CDR3 length: 14 residues. Trimming pared 5 bases from V and 4 bases from J, leaving 14 bases between. The CDR3 bases are TGTGCCAGCAGCCCCCCAGGGGAAGGAGAGACCCAGTACTTC. This sequence encodes CASSPPGEGETQYF. Supplemented by reference TRBV13 and TRBJ2-5, the full variable domain reads AAGVIQSPRHLIKEKRETATLKCYPIPRHDTVYWYQQGPGQDPQFLISFYEKMQSDKGSIPDRFSAQQFSDYHSELNMSSLELGDSALYFCASSPPGEGETQYFGPGTRLLVL.

The V call is TRBV11-3, the J call TRBJ1-1; unclear D gene. V gave up 5 bases and J gave up 1 base, with 8 bases separating them. Germline loops: CDR1 SGHNT, CDR2 YENEEA. The CDR3 has 13 residues. The CDR3 DNA follows: TGTGCCAGCAGCCAGACATCGAACACTGAAGCTTTCTTT. Residues: CASSQTSNTEAFF.

In its sample, this clone was seen once. Different DNA sequences within this sample yield the same CDR3. This chain connects TRBV30 to TRBJ2-1; 14 nucleotides align to TRBD2. The CDR3 runs to 15 residues. The germline V gene encodes CDR1 GTSNPN and CDR2 SVGIG (reference sequence). V was pared by 0 bases and J by 7 bases, with 2 bases of the junction left unmatched. CDR3 in DNA: TGTGCCTGGAGTGTGGGGACTAGCGGGAGTAATGAGCAGTTCTTC. Translated: CAWSVGTSGSNEQFF. The full variable domain, in which reference TRBV30 and TRBJ2-1 provide the parts outside the CDR3, is SQTIHQWPATLVQPVGSPLSLECTVEGTSNPNLYWYRQAAGRGLQLLFYSVGIGQISSEVPQNLSASRPQDRQFILSSKKLLLSDSGFYLCAWSVGTSGSNEQFFGPGTRLTVL.

This clone was seen only once. The chain recombines TRBV6-5 with TRBJ2-2; D not resolved. This CDR3 spans 12 amino acids. Germline V gives CDR1 MNHEY, CDR2 SVGAGI. V dropped 6 bases and J dropped 6 bases, with 8 bases sitting between them. The CDR3 loop is CASRQIPGELFF. For the CDR3, the DNA is TGTGCCAGCAGGCAAATTCCCGGGGAGCTGTTTTTT.

The chain recombines TRBV11-2 with TRBJ2-1; D ambiguous. CDR3 length: 12 amino acids. The germline V gene has CDR1 SGHAT and CDR2 FQNNGV. Trimming pared 1 base from V and 8 bases from J, leaving 6 bases between. CDR3 amino acids: CASSLAFDEQFF. CDR3 in DNA: TGTGCCAGCAGCTTAGCCTTCGATGAGCAGTTCTTC.

A remark on this clone: Other DNA sequences in the same sample also yield this CDR3. V and J are TRBV7-9 and TRBJ2-7; no clear D gene. Germline values: CDR1 SEHNR, CDR2 FQNEAQ (reference sequence). V was cut by 3 bases and J by 0 bases, with 6 bases left in between. The length of the CDR3 is 13 residues. The CDR3 sequence: CASSLADSYEQYF. The CDR3, as DNA: TGTGCCAGCAGCTTGGCGGACTCCTACGAGCAGTACTTC.

The rearrangement links TRBV7-2 to TRBJ2-1; D remains ambiguous. Per germline, CDR1 SGHTA and CDR2 FQGNSA. The CDR3 is 17 residues long. With 4 bases removed from V and 2 bases from J, the gap between germline ends came to 18 bases. CDR3 amino acids: CASSSPLRGSTYNEQFF. In DNA, the CDR3 is TGTGCCAGCAGCTCCCCCCTCCGCGGCAGCACCTACAATGAGCAGTTCTTC.

This sequence joins TRBV6-6 and TRBJ2-1; no clear D. This CDR3 is 14 amino acids long. In germline, CDR1 is MNHNY, CDR2 SVGAGI (reference sequence). Trimming took off 5 bases at V and 4 bases at J, with 12 bases between the two ends. The CDR3: CASSPSDVYNEQFF. The CDR3 DNA reads TGTGCCAGCAGTCCCTCGGACGTATACAATGAGCAGTTCTTC.

The chain recombines TRBV6-5 with TRBJ2-5; no clear D. This CDR3 is 15 amino acids long. V was trimmed by 4 bases and J by 4 bases, leaving 16 bases between them. In germline, CDR1 is MNHEY, CDR2 SVGAGI. The CDR3 sequence: CASSLGNIERETQYF. The CDR3 region has the DNA TGTGCCAGCAGTTTAGGAAATATCGAAAGAGAGACCCAGTACTTC.

CDR3 loop: CASSQLGDFENEQFF. The CDR3 DNA sequence: TGCGCCAGCAGCCAACTCGGGGACTTCGAAAATGAGCAGTTCTTC. The rearrangement links TRBV4-1 to TRBJ2-1, with D possibly matching TRBD2 (6 bases). The CDR3 runs 15 residues. Germline assignment: CDR1 MGHRA and CDR2 YSYEKL. V was trimmed by 2 bases and J by 7 bases, leaving 15 bases between them.

The chain carries TRBV6-6 and TRBJ2-2; D remains unclear. V was pared by 4 bases and J by 6 bases, with 6 bases between. The CDR3 loop spans 12 amino acids. CDR1 and CDR2 (germline): MNHNY, SVGAGI (reference sequence). This CDR3 is CASSLGPGELFF. CDR3 in DNA: TGTGCCAGCAGTTTGGGCCCCGGGGAGCTGTTTTTT.

The chain recombines TRBV4-1 with TRBJ1-2; 8 positions agree with TRBD1. V dropped 4 bases and J dropped 5; count of bases not matched to a gene: 6. Germline CDR1 is MGHRA and CDR2 is YSYEKL. The CDR3 spans 14 residues. The CDR3 bases are TGCGCCAGCAGCCCTGGACAGGGAGGATATGGCTACACCTTC. It specifies CASSPGQGGYGYTF.

This chain joins TRBV18 and TRBJ2-7; 11 nucleotides line up with TRBD1. CDR3 size: 17 residues. The germline V gene has CDR1 KGHSH and CDR2 LQKENI. Trimming cost V 0 bases and J 3 bases; bases outside gene matches: 7. The CDR3 reads CASSPPGTGTGGYEQYF. The CDR3 DNA is TGTGCCAGCTCACCACCTGGGACCGGGACAGGGGGCTACGAGCAGTACTTC.

This clone is a singleton in its sample. The chain carries TRBV6-5 and TRBJ2-7; D is unresolved. Germline lookup yields CDR1 MNHEY and CDR2 SVGAGI. CDR3 length equals 16 residues. The ends were cut back, 0 bases at V and 2 bases at J, with 14 bases in the middle. The chain's CDR3 is CASSYSSGHLPYEQYF. The CDR3 nucleotides read TGTGCCAGCAGTTACTCGTCCGGGCACCTACCCTACGAGCAGTACTTC.

This sequence joins TRBV5-4 and TRBJ2-7; 8 bases align to TRBD2. The germline gives CDR1 SGHNT, CDR2 YYREEE (reference sequence). The CDR3 consists of 15 residues. The trim removed 4 bases at V and 4 bases at J, leaving 10 bases unmatched. In nucleotides, the CDR3 is TGTGCCAGCAGCCATAGCGGGACAACATTATACGAGCAGTACTTC. It is translated as CASSHSGTTLYEQYF.

In this sample, this clone turned up once. V gene TRBV11-3 combines with J gene TRBJ2-7; TRBD1 agrees at 9 bases. The CDR3 runs 14 residues. The germline CDR1 and CDR2 sequences are SGHNT and YENEEA. With V trimmed by 6 bases and J by 5 bases, 8 bases remained unmatched. CDR3 amino acids: CASSLPGQGNEQYF. CDR3 sequence (DNA): TGTGCCAGCAGTCTCCCGGGACAGGGTAACGAGCAGTACTTC.

The J gene is TRBJ2-1, the V gene TRBV18, with D perhaps matching TRBD2 (6 bases). Germline V gene data show CDR1 as KGHSH and CDR2 as LQKENI. The V and J ends lost 6 bases and 3 bases respectively, with 9 bases between them. This CDR3 is 13 amino acids long. CDR3 protein: CASSRGDYNEQFF. In DNA form, the CDR3 reads TGTGCCAGCTCCCGCGGGGACTACAATGAGCAGTTCTTC.